These 24 T cell receptor beta chains originate from one sample sequenced in a study of blood T cell repertoires in COVID-19. Produced via immunoSEQ multiplex PCR; TCRdb's table is partial and in-frame only. In the table there are about 100,000 clones, about 85% of which are singletons. The specimen was peripheral blood. All receptors derive from a man in his sixties with acute or convalescent COVID-19.

This chain uses TRBV6-2 or TRBV6-3 with TRBJ1-2, with D unresolved. V was pared by 5 bases and J by 4 bases, with 8 bases between. The CDR3 is 12 residues long. Germline lookup yields CDR1 MNHEY and CDR2 SVGEGT. CDR3 protein: CASSPESYGYTF. DNA of the CDR3: TGTGCCAGCAGTCCCGAGAGCTATGGCTACACCTTC.

J is TRBJ1-1 and V is TRBV6-5; D is uncertain. There are 15 residues in the CDR3. Trimming shortened V by 6 bases and J by 0 bases, and 14 bases separated the two germline ends. From germline, CDR1 is MNHEY and CDR2 SVGAGI. CDR3 loop: CASSFSREMNTEAFF. In DNA form, the CDR3 reads TGTGCCAGCAGCTTTAGCCGGGAAATGAACACTGAAGCTTTCTTT.

This clone was recorded once. The rearrangement joins TRBV3-1 (or the pseudogene TRBV3-2) to TRBJ1-2; 7 bases align to TRBD1. After removal of 4 bases from V and 0 bases from J, the junction contained 2 bases not matched to a gene. The germline V gene encodes CDR1 LGHDT and CDR2 YNNKEL (reference sequence). The CDR3 has 14 residues. Here the CDR3 reads CASSRDSTNYGYTF. CDR3 bases: TGTGCCAGCAGCCGGGACAGCACTAACTATGGCTACACCTTC.

The rearrangement uses TRBV3-1 (or the pseudogene TRBV3-2) and TRBJ1-1; a weak D match, TRBD1 (6 bases). The CDR3 spans 16 residues. The V end lost 4 bases, the J end lost 1 base, and 16 bases lay between the germline ends. CDR1 and CDR2 from the germline V gene are LGHDT and YNNKEL (reference sequence). CDR3 sequence (DNA): TGTGCCAGCAGCCCCCGGGGCAGGGGAAAGAACACTGAAGCTTTCTTT. Translated: CASSPRGRGKNTEAFF.

This clone was recorded once. The gene calls are TRBV9 and TRBJ1-6; TRBD1 might be the D (5 bases). Germline V CDR1 and CDR2: SGDLS, YYNGEE. The ends were cut back, 0 bases at V and 5 bases at J, with 6 bases in the middle. The CDR3 is 14 amino acids. The CDR3: CASSVEQDNSPLHF. The CDR3 coding sequence is TGTGCCAGCAGCGTAGAACAGGATAATTCACCCCTCCACTTT.

The J gene is TRBJ1-1, the V gene TRBV13, with a weak D call TRBD1 (6 bases). Germline CDR1 and CDR2: PRHDT and FYEKMQ (reference sequence). V lost 4 bases and J 4 bases, leaving 19 bases between the germline ends. The CDR3 runs 16 residues. The CDR3: CASSSHRAGAGTEAFF. In nucleotides, the CDR3 is TGTGCCAGCAGCTCCCACAGGGCGGGGGCGGGCACTGAAGCTTTCTTT.

The chain recombines TRBV7-3 with TRBJ2-1, with D possibly TRBD2 on 6 matching bases. Trimming removed 1 base at V and 10 bases at J, with 20 bases between. The CDR3 runs 16 residues. Germline V lookup: CDR1 SGHTA, CDR2 FQGTGA. The CDR3 protein is CASSLNPGTGGGEQFF. In nucleotides, the CDR3 is TGTGCCAGCAGCTTAAATCCCGGGACTGGTGGTGGGGAGCAGTTCTTC.

V and J are TRBV11-2 and TRBJ1-1; the match to TRBD1 covers 7 bases. This CDR3 has 16 residues. Losses at the gene ends were 1 base for V and 4 bases for J; bases not matched to a gene: 9. The germline CDR1 and CDR2 sequences are SGHAT and FQNNGV. CDR3 sequence (DNA): TGTGCCAGCAGCTTAGGATTGACAGGGCAAGGCACTGAAGCTTTCTTT. Encoded protein: CASSLGLTGQGTEAFF.

This chain's CDR3 is CASSGRTNTGELFF. The CDR3 DNA reads TGCGCCAGCAGTGGCAGAACGAACACCGGGGAGCTGTTTTTT. V gene TRBV10-1 combines with J gene TRBJ2-2; D uncertain. Trimming cost V 4 bases and J 0 bases, with 6 bases left between them. CDR3 length equals 14 residues. Germline CDR1 is WNHNN and CDR2 is SYGVQD (reference sequence).

The chain links TRBV5-1 to TRBJ1-1, with D maybe TRBD1 (5 bases). This CDR3 comprises 14 residues. V lost 0 bases and J 1 base, leaving 7 bases between the germline ends. Germline V gene lookup returns CDR1 SGHRS and CDR2 YFSETQ. CDR3 bases: TGCGCCAGCAGCTTGGAGGGGTGGAACACTGAAGCTTTCTTT. Protein sequence: CASSLEGWNTEAFF.

There are a few counts of this clone. CDR3 region: CASSLVGGQGTFF. CDR3 in DNA: TGTGCCAGCAGCTTAGTGGGGGGACAGGGGACTTTCTTT. The rearrangement joins TRBV7-9 to TRBJ1-1; 10 bases fit TRBD1. The ends lost 1 base at V and 12 bases at J; junction bases unmatched: 5. The germline CDR1 and CDR2 sequences are SEHNR and FQNEAQ (reference sequence). There are 13 residues in the CDR3.

This clone was picked up many times. The chain uses TRBV19 and TRBJ1-6, with TRBD1 identical over 8 bases. The CDR3 is 15 residues long. The germline CDR1 and CDR2 sequences are LNHDA and SQIVND (reference sequence). The junction had 9 bases not matched to a gene; V was cut back by 6 bases and J by 8 bases. Written as DNA, the CDR3 is TGTGCCAGTAGCCTAACCGGGACAGGAGATTCACCCCTCCACTTT. Its protein product is CASSLTGTGDSPLHF. The entire variable domain, with the rest obtained from reference TRBV19 and TRBJ1-6, is as follows: DGGITQSPKYLFRKEGQNVTLSCEQNLNHDAMYWYRQDPGQGLRLIYYSQIVNDFQKGDIAEGYSVSREKKESFPLTVTSAQKNPTAFYLCASSLTGTGDSPLHFGNGTRLTVT.

The J gene is TRBJ1-5, the V gene TRBV28; D ambiguous. CDR3 length: 15 amino acids. CDR1 and CDR2 from the germline V gene are MDHEN and SYDVKM. Trimming stripped 6 bases from V and 1 base from J, with 13 bases between. The CDR3 loop is CASRREIKSNQPQHF. As DNA, the CDR3 is TGTGCCAGCAGGAGAGAGATTAAGAGCAATCAGCCCCAGCATTTT.

The chain couples TRBV18 to TRBJ1-4; the D gene is possibly TRBD1 (6 bases). This CDR3 region has 13 residues. V lost 4 bases to trimming and J lost 7 bases, with 10 bases between them. CDR1 and CDR2 (germline): KGHSH, LQKENI. CDR3 sequence reads: CASSRTDGEKLFF. CDR3 DNA sequence: TGTGCCAGCTCACGGACAGATGGTGAAAAACTGTTTTTT.

This chain connects TRBV11-3 to TRBJ2-1; 12 nucleotides match TRBD2. With V trimmed by 3 bases and J by 5 bases, 2 bases remained unmatched. Germline V gene sequence: CDR1 SGHNT, CDR2 YENEEA. CDR3 length: 15 amino acids. CDR3 sequence reads: CASSLRLAGDNEQFF. CDR3 DNA: TGTGCCAGCAGCTTGCGACTAGCGGGAGACAATGAGCAGTTCTTC.

The rearrangement joins TRBV11-2 to TRBJ2-5, with D possibly being TRBD2 (5 bases). Germline assignment: CDR1 SGHAT and CDR2 FQNNGV. V dropped 0 bases and J dropped 4 bases, with 6 bases sitting between them. The CDR3 contains 13 residues. The CDR3 is CASSLDRGETQYF. The CDR3 DNA sequence: TGTGCCAGCAGCTTAGACCGGGGAGAGACCCAGTACTTC.

This chain joins TRBV11-2 and TRBJ1-1, with 9 nucleotides matching TRBD1. Looked up from germline, CDR1 is SGHAT and CDR2 is FQNNGV. With V trimmed by 5 bases and J by 4 bases, 5 bases remained unmatched. The CDR3 is made up of 14 amino acids. CDR3 protein: CASSLGQGSTEAFF. In DNA, the CDR3 is TGTGCCAGCAGCCTCGGACAGGGGAGCACTGAAGCTTTCTTT.

This rearrangement joins TRBV5-5 to TRBJ2-7; D is perhaps TRBD2 (6 bases). V gave up 0 bases and J gave up 6 bases, with 10 bases separating them. The length of the CDR3 is 13 residues. Germline V gene data show CDR1 as SGHKS and CDR2 as YYEKEE (reference sequence). DNA of the CDR3: TGTGCCAGCAGCTTGGTAGGGCGGGGCGAGCAGTACTTC. It specifies CASSLVGRGEQYF. Supplemented by reference TRBV5-5 and TRBJ2-7, the full variable domain reads DAGVTQSPTHLIKTRGQQVTLRCSPISGHKSVSWYQQVLGQGPQFIFQYYEKEERGRGNFPDRFSARQFPNYSSELNVNALLLGDSALYLCASSLVGRGEQYFGPGTRLTVT.

This clone has a handful of counts. The rearrangement links TRBV6-5 to TRBJ2-7; D remains unclear. Between the trimmed V and J ends, which lost 6 bases and 3 bases, there was a span of 9 bases. From germline, CDR1 is MNHEY and CDR2 SVGAGI. CDR3 length: 12 residues. The CDR3: CASRRDNYEQYF. Here the CDR3 DNA reads TGTGCCAGCAGGCGAGACAACTACGAGCAGTACTTC.

This CDR3 reads CAGGGQYNSPLHF. In DNA form, the CDR3 reads TGTGCCGGGGGGGGACAGTATAATTCACCCCTCCACTTT. The rearrangement joins TRBV30 to TRBJ1-6; 7 bases map to TRBD1. Germline lookup yields CDR1 GTSNPN and CDR2 SVGIG (reference sequence). Unmatched junction bases numbered 5, after V lost 8 bases and J lost 4 bases. The CDR3 length is 13 residues.

The chain links TRBV19 to TRBJ2-5; D may be TRBD2 (7 bases). This CDR3 is 15 amino acids long. CDR1 and CDR2 (germline): LNHDA, SQIVND (reference sequence). Trimming took off 7 bases at V and 1 base at J, with 16 bases between the two ends. The CDR3 sequence: CASTKGRGPQETQYF. The DNA for the CDR3 is TGTGCCAGTACCAAGGGGCGGGGGCCCCAAGAGACCCAGTACTTC.

CDR3 bases: TGTGCCAGCAGCTTACCGTTACAGGGGAGGTTAGATGGCTACACCTTC. Residues: CASSLPLQGRLDGYTF. V is TRBV7-2 and J is TRBJ1-2, with TRBD1 matching over 7 bases. Germline V gene sequence: CDR1 SGHTA, CDR2 FQGNSA. The CDR3 runs to 16 residues. Trimming cost V 2 bases and J 6 bases; bases outside gene matches: 12.

This sequence joins TRBV3-1 (or the pseudogene TRBV3-2) and TRBJ2-3, with TRBD2 as a possible D gene (5 bases). V lost 5 bases, J lost 1 base, and 19 bases lay in between. Germline CDR1 LGHDT, CDR2 YNNKEL (reference sequence). The CDR3 spans 17 residues. The CDR3 DNA is TGTGCCAGCAGCTCGAAAGAGCGGCAGGCGGGCACAGATACGCAGTATTTT. This encodes CASSSKERQAGTDTQYF.

CDR3 bases: TGCGCCAGCAGCCCGGACAGGTTCGCCTACGAGCAGTACTTC. It codes for CASSPDRFAYEQYF. The rearrangement joins TRBV5-1 to TRBJ2-7; TRBD1 matches 7 bases. The CDR3 is 14 residues long. The junction had 6 bases not matched to a gene; V was cut back by 4 bases and J by 2 bases. Germline V gives CDR1 SGHRS, CDR2 YFSETQ.